This T cell receptor (beta chain) is drawn from a study of cytomegalovirus exposure and HLA in healthy donors. The ends lost 4 bases at V and 2 bases at J; junction bases unmatched: 6. Germline values: CDR1 SEHNR, CDR2 FQNEAQ (reference sequence). CDR3 size: 15 residues. With 60 Vbeta and 13 Jbeta primers, the PCR was carried out. Measured with immunoSEQ multiplex PCR; TCRdb has only the in-frame clones, and not every one. The profile shows roughly 140,000 clones, approximately 80% of them singletons. The rearrangement links TRBV7-9 to TRBJ2-5, with 8 bases fitting TRBD1. What was sequenced was PBMCs. The sequence was collected from a woman younger than 35 in good health and CMV-seropositive. As DNA, the CDR3 is TGTGCCAGCAGCTCCGGACAGGGAGCACAAGAGACCCAGTACTTC. Translated: CASSSGQGAQETQYF. The whole variable domain, filled in from reference TRBV7-9 and TRBJ2-5, reads DTGVSQNPRHKITKRGQNVTFRCDPISEHNRLYWYRQTLGQGPEFLTYFQNEAQLEKSRLLSDRFSAERPKGSFSTLEIQRTEQGDSAMYLCASSSGQGAQETQYFGPGTRLLVL.